This TCR beta chain was profiled in a study of T-cell reconstitution after alpha-beta-depleted transplantation in children. This clonotype came up many times. Unique molecular identifiers were incorporated when the TCRbeta library was constructed. From the PCR reads, TCRdb called clonotypes with MiXCR, one entry per CDR3 protein. The data hold a few hundred thousand distinct CDR3 sequences, with approximately 10% observed a single time. CDR1 and CDR2 (germline): SNHLY, FYNNEI. The CDR3 has 15 residues. Trimming at V came to 4 bases and at J to 5 bases, leaving 3 bases not matched to a gene. The V call is TRBV2, the J call TRBJ1-5; 12 bases map to TRBD1. The material sequenced was PBMCs from the stem cell graft donor, taken from the stem cell graft. The source of this sequence is a human donor who donated a stem cell graft to a child with acute lymphoblastic leukemia. CDR3 loop: CASSGGTGGHQPQHF. The DNA for the CDR3 is TGTGCCAGCAGTGGCGGGACAGGGGGCCATCAGCCCCAGCATTTT.